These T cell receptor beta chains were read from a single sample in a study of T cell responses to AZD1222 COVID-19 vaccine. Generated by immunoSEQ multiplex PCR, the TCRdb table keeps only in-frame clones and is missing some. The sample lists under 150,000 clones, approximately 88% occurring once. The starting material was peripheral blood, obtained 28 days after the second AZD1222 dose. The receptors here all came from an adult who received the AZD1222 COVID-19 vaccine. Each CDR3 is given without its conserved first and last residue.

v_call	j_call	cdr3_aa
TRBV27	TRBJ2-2	ASSPAGTGAFANTGELF
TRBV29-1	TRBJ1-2	SGGGQGNDGYT
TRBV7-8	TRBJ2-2	ASSDRDRGSTGELF
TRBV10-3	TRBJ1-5	AISPHQEGQPQH
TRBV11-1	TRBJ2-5	ASSLSPGGGQETQY
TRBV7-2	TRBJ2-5	ASSLFVGETQY
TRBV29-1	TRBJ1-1	SVQGTPRAEAF
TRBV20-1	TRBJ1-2	SASVKELYGYT
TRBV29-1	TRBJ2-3	SVEDRNGGNTQY
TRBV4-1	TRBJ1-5	ASSQDWQGLGQPQH
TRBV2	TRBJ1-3	ASRGVSGNTIY
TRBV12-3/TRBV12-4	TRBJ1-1	ASILNLNTEAF
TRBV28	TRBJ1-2	ASRLQGYYGYT
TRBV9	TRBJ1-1	ASSEYAGAF
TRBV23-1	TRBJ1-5	ASSQSDRVADSNQPQH
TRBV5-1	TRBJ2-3	ASSFGSTDTQY
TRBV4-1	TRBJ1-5	ASSQEWQGLQPQH
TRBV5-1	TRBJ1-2	ASSLRDSSNYGYT
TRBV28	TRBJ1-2	ASSTYRGYGYT
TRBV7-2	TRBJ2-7	ASSGRGVGEQY
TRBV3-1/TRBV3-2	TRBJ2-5	ASSQAPGTGETQY
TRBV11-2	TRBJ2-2	ASRRDAANTGELF
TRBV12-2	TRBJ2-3	ASRLAPYWWLAGGHP
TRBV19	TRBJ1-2	ASSMAGNYGYT
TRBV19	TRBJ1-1	ASSEGQGWNTEAF
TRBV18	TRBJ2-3	ASSPPSTDTQY
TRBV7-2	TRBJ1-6	ASSRTANSPLH
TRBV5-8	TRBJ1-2	ASSLFWGPTNYGYT
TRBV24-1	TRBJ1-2	ATRGQGADYGYT
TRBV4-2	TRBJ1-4	ASSQGQGNEKLF
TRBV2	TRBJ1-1	ASIDRAPNTEAF
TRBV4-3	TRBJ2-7	ASSKAGTGY
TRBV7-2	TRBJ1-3	ASSTTGFSGNTIY
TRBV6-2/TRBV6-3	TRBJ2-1	ASSPRDRGGGYEQF
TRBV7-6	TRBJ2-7	ASSGAGQGEQY
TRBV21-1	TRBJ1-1	ASSKPCSSVEAF
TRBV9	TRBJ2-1	ASSVEGGGVYNEQF
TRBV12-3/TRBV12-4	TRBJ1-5	ASRGQGGQPQH
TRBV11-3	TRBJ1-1	ASSLASYTEAF
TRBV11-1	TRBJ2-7	ASSLRAEEQY
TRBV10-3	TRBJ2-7	AIMGGIHNEQY
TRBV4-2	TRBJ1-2	ASSQDRSGDYGYT
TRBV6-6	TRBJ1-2	ASSYQGSGYT
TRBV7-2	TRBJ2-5	ASSLDWETQY
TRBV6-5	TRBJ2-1	ASSSPGGRWDEQF
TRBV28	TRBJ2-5	ASKPTSVGETQY
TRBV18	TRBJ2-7	ASSADRAHSYEQY
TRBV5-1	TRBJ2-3	ASSVSTGQGWTDTQY
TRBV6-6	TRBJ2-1	ASTARADEQF
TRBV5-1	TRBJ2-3	ASRQETSGGADTQY
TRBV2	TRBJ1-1	ASRYNTVEAF
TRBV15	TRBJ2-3	ATSTGTGAYDTQY
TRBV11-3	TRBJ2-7	ASSWDRDEYEQY
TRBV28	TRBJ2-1	ASSLLGGNEQF